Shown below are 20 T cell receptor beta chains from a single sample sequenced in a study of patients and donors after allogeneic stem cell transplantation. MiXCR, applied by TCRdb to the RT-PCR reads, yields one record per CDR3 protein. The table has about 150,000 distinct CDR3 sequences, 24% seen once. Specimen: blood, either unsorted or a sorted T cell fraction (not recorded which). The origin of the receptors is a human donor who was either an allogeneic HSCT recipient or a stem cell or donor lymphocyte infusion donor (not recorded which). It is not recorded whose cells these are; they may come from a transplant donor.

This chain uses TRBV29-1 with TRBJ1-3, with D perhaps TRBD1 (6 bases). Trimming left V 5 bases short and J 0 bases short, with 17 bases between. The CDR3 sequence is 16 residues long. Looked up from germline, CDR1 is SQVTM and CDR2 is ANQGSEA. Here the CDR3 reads CSVRLMGHNSGNTIYF. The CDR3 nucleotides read TGCAGCGTTCGTCTTATGGGACATAACTCTGGAAACACCATATATTTT.

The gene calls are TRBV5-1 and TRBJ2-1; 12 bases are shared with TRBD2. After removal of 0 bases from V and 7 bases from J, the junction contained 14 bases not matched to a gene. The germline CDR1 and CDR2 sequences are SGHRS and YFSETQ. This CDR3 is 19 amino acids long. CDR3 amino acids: CASSLAEKTSGRRVNEQFF. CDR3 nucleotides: TGCGCCAGCAGCTTGGCCGAGAAGACTAGCGGGAGAAGGGTGAATGAGCAGTTCTTC.

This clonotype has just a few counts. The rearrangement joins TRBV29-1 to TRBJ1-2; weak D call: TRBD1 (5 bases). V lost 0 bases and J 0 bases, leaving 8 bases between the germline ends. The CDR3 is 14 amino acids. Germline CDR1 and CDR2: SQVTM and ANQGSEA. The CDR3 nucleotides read TGCAGCGTTGAAGAGGGACCAGCTAACTATGGCTACACCTTC. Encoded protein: CSVEEGPANYGYTF.

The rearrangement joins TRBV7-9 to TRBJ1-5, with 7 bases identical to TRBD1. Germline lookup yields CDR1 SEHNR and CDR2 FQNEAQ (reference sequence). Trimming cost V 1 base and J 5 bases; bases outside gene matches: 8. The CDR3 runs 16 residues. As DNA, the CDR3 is TGTGCCAGCAGCTTAGGGACAGGCCTTATGGATCAGCCCCAGCATTTT. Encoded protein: CASSLGTGLMDQPQHF.

The CDR3 sequence: CASSWSAGGETQYF. CDR3 in DNA: TGCGCCAGCAGCTGGTCAGCCGGAGGAGAGACCCAGTACTTC. V usage is TRBV5-1 and J usage is TRBJ2-5; tentative D call: TRBD2 (5 bases). Germline V gives CDR1 SGHRS, CDR2 YFSETQ. Trimming pared 3 bases from V and 4 bases from J, leaving 13 bases between. The CDR3 runs to 14 residues.

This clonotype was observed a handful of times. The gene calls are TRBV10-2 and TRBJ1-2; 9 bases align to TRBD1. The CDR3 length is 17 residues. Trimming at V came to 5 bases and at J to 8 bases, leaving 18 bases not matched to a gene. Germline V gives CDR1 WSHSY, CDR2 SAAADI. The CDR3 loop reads CASSLIGQGKDMWGYTF. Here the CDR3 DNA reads TGCGCCAGCAGTCTTATCGGACAGGGGAAGGATATGTGGGGCTACACCTTC.

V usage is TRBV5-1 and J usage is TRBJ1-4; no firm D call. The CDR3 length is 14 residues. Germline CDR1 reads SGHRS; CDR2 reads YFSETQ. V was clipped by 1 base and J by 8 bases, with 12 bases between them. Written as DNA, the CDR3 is TGCGCCAGCAGCTTGACGGCAGATCGGGAAAAACTGTTTTTT. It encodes CASSLTADREKLFF.

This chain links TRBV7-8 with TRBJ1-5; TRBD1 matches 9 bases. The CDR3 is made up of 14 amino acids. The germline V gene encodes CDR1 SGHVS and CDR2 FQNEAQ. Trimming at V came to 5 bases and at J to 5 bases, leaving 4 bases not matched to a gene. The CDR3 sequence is CASSRTGDHQPQHF. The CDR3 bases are TGTGCCAGCAGCCGGACAGGGGACCATCAGCCCCAGCATTTT. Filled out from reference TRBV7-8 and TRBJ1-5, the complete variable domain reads GAGVSQSPRYKVAKRGQDVALRCDPISGHVSLFWYQQALGQGPEFLTYFQNEAQLDKSGLPSDRFFAERPEGSVSTLKIQRTQQEDSAVYLCASSRTGDHQPQHFGDGTRLSIL.

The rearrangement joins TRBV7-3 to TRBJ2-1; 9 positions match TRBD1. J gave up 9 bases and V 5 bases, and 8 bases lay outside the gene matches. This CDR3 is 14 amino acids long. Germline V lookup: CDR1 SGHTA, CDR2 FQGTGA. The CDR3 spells CASSPPGQGPEQFF. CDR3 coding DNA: TGTGCCAGCAGCCCTCCGGGACAGGGTCCTGAGCAGTTCTTC.

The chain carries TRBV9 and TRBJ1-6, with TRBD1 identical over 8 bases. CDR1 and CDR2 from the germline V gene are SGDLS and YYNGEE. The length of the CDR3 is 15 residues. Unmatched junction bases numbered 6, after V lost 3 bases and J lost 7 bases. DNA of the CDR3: TGTGCCAGCAGCGCACTAGGACAGGGAAATTCACCCCTCCACTTT. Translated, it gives CASSALGQGNSPLHF. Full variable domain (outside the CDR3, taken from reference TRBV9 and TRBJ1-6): DSGVTQTPKHLITATGQRVTLRCSPRSGDLSVYWYQQSLDQGLQFLIQYYNGEERAKGNILERFSAQQFPDLHSELNLSSLELGDSALYFCASSALGQGNSPLHFGNGTRLTVT.

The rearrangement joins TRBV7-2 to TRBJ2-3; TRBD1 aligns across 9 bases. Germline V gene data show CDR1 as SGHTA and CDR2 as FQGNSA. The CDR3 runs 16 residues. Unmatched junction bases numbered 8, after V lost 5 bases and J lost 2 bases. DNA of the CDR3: TGTGCCAGCAGCCCCTCCGGGACAGGGTACACAGATACGCAGTATTTT. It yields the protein CASSPSGTGYTDTQYF.

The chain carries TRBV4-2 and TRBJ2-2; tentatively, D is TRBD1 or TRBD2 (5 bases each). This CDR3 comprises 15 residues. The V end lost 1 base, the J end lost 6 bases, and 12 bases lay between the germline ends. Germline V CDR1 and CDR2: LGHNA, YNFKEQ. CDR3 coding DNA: TGTGCCAGCAGCCAAGGGATTTGGGGGTCCGGGGAGCTGTTTTTT. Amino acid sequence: CASSQGIWGSGELFF.

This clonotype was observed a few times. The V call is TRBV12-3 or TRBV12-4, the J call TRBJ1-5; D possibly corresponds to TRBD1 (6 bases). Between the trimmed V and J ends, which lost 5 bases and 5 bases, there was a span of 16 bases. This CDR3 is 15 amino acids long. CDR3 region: CASSLIVGGDQPQHF. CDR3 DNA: TGTGCCAGCAGTCTAATAGTAGGGGGAGATCAGCCCCAGCATTTT.

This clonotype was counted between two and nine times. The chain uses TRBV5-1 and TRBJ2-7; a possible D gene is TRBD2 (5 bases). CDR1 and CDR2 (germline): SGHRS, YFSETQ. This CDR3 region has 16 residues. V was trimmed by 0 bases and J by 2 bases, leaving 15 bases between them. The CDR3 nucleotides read TGCGCCAGCAGCTTGGTGGGGAAAAAGGAGGCCTACGAGCAGTACTTC. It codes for CASSLVGKKEAYEQYF. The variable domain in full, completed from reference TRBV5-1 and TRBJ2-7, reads KAGVTQTPRYLIKTRGQQVTLSCSPISGHRSVSWYQQTPGQGLQFLFEYFSETQRNKGNFPGRFSGRQFSNSRSEMNVSTLELGDSALYLCASSLVGKKEAYEQYFGPGTRLTVT.

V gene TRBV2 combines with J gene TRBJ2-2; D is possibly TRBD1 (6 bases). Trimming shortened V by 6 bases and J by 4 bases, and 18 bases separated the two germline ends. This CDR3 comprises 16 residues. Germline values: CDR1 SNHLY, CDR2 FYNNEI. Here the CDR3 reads CASSSDPGHPTGELFF. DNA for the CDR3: TGTGCCAGCAGCTCTGATCCGGGACACCCCACCGGGGAGCTGTTTTTT.

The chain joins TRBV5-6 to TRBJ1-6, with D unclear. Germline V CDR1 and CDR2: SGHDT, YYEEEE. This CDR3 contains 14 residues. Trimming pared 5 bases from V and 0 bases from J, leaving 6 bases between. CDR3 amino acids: CASRTNSYNSPLHF. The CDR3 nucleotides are TGTGCCAGCAGGACAAACTCCTATAATTCACCCCTCCACTTT.

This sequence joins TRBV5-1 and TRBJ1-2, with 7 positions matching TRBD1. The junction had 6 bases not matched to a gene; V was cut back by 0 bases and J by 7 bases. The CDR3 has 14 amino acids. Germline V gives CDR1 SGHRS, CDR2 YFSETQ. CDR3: CASSLDRGESGYTF. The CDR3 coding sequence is TGCGCCAGCAGCTTGGACAGGGGAGAATCTGGCTACACCTTC.

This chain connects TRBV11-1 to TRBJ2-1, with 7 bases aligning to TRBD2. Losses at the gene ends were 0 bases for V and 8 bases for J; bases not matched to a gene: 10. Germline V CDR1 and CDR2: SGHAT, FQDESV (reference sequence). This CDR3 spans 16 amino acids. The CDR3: CASSLARGLVRYEQFF. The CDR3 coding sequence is TGTGCCAGCAGCTTAGCGCGTGGACTAGTTAGGTATGAGCAGTTCTTC.

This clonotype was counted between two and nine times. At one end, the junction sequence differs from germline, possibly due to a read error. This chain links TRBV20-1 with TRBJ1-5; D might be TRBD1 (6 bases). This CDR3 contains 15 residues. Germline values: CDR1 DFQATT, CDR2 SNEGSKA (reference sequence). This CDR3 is CSARDRPDSNQPQHF. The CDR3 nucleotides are TGCAGTGCTCGAGACAGGCCCGATAGCAATCAGCCCCAGCATTTT.

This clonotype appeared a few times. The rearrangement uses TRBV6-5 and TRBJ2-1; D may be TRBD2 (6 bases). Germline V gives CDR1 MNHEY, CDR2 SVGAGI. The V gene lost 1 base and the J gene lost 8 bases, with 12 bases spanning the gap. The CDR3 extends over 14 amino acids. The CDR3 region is CASSYWGVGDEQFF. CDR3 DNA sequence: TGTGCCAGCAGTTACTGGGGGGTAGGCGATGAGCAGTTCTTC.